These 28 T cell receptor beta chains originate from one sample sequenced in a study of blood T cell repertoires in COVID-19. Clones were sequenced by immunoSEQ multiplex PCR, and TCRdb holds only the in-frame ones, with some missing. The table shows 200,000 to 300,000 clones, with 70% to 90% occurring only once. The specimen was peripheral blood. These receptor sequences come from an elderly man with acute or convalescent COVID-19.

This sequence joins TRBV11-2 and TRBJ1-1, with TRBD1 matching over 7 bases. V lost 4 bases, J lost 5 bases, and 4 bases stayed unmatched. The germline gives CDR1 SGHAT, CDR2 FQNNGV. The CDR3 is made up of 13 amino acids. CDR3 bases: TGTGCCAGCAGCTCCGACAGGGAAACTGAAGCTTTCTTT. It yields the protein CASSSDRETEAFF.

This clone was recorded once. J is TRBJ2-5 and V is TRBV5-1; 8 bases are a match to TRBD2. In germline, CDR1 is SGHRS, CDR2 YFSETQ. The CDR3 covers 16 residues. V shed 5 bases and J 2 bases; nucleotides not matched to a gene: 11. The CDR3 region is CASRDVAGRRQETQYF. In DNA, the CDR3 is TGCGCCAGCAGGGACGTAGCGGGAAGAAGACAAGAGACCCAGTACTTC.

The chain carries TRBV6-4 and TRBJ1-6; D is possibly TRBD1 (5 bases). Germline CDR1 reads MRHNA; CDR2 reads SNTAGT. Between the trimmed V and J ends, which lost 6 bases and 7 bases, there was a span of 13 bases. CDR3 length: 14 amino acids. Here the CDR3 DNA reads TGTGCCAGCAGCAGACAGCCGGAGAATTCACCCCTCCACTTT. Translating gives CASSRQPENSPLHF.

This clone was seen once. The chain joins TRBV18 to TRBJ2-1, with D possibly TRBD2 on 5 matching bases. V shed 3 bases and J shed 5 bases, with 17 bases lying between them. The CDR3 totals 16 residues. Per the germline V gene, CDR1 is KGHSH and CDR2 is LQKENI. CDR3 DNA: TGTGCCAGCTCACCTTCGGCCACACGGCGGGACAATGAGCAGTTCTTC. Residues: CASSPSATRRDNEQFF.

The chain uses TRBV20-1 and TRBJ1-4; D gene unclear. CDR1 and CDR2 from the germline V gene are DFQATT and SNEGSKA (reference sequence). The CDR3 spans 11 residues. The germline V and J ends were trimmed by 6 bases and 5 bases, with 7 bases remaining between them. The CDR3 here is CSARENEKLFF. Written as DNA, the CDR3 is TGCAGTGCGAGGGAAAATGAAAAACTGTTTTTT.

The chain uses TRBV19 and TRBJ1-2; 7 nucleotides line up with TRBD1. CDR1 LNHDA and CDR2 SQIVND come from the germline V gene (reference sequence). This CDR3 contains 13 residues. V shed 7 bases and J 8 bases; nucleotides not matched to a gene: 10. In DNA form, the CDR3 reads TGTGCCAGTACCAGGGACAGTTCGGGGGGCTACACCTTC. It codes for CASTRDSSGGYTF. Full variable domain (outside the CDR3, taken from reference TRBV19 and TRBJ1-2): DGGITQSPKYLFRKEGQNVTLSCEQNLNHDAMYWYRQDPGQGLRLIYYSQIVNDFQKGDIAEGYSVSREKKESFPLTVTSAQKNPTAFYLCASTRDSSGGYTFGSGTRLTVV.

The chain carries TRBV4-2 and TRBJ1-1; D is unresolved. Germline CDR1 is LGHNA and CDR2 is YNFKEQ. CDR3 length: 15 amino acids. The germline V and J ends were trimmed by 1 base and 1 base, with 10 bases remaining between them. DNA for the CDR3: TGTGCCAGCAGCCAAGTCGGCGAGGGGAACACTGAAGCTTTCTTT. Its protein is CASSQVGEGNTEAFF.

The chain recombines TRBV25-1 with TRBJ2-7; 7 nucleotides align to TRBD1. The CDR3 loop spans 12 amino acids. CDR1 MGHDK and CDR2 SYGVNS come from the germline V gene. V shed 5 bases, J shed 3 bases, and the junction held 1 base outside the gene matches. CDR3 nucleotide sequence: TGTGCCAGCAGTTCAGGGGGCTACGAGCAGTACTTC. It codes for CASSSGGYEQYF.

This chain links TRBV4-2 with TRBJ2-1, with 13 bases lining up with TRBD2. The germline gives CDR1 LGHNA, CDR2 YNFKEQ. The CDR3 has 17 residues. With V trimmed by 4 bases and J by 9 bases, 12 bases remained unmatched. DNA for the CDR3: TGTGCCAGCAGCCGGAGAGCCGGGACTAGCGGGACGGTTGAGCAGTTCTTC. This codes for CASSRRAGTSGTVEQFF.

This chain joins TRBV28 and TRBJ2-1, with 10 bases that match TRBD1. CDR3 size: 15 residues. Germline CDR1 reads MDHEN; CDR2 reads SYDVKM. V lost 2 bases to trimming and J lost 7 bases; unmatched junction nucleotides: 5. The CDR3 sequence is CASSLPGQGRNEQFF. The CDR3, as DNA: TGTGCCAGCAGTTTACCGGGACAGGGGAGAAATGAGCAGTTCTTC.

This clone was observed a few times. The chain recombines TRBV7-6 with TRBJ2-7; 8 bases fit TRBD2. The V and J ends lost 0 bases and 3 bases, in that order; junction bases with no gene match: 1. CDR3 length: 14 residues. Germline assignment: CDR1 SGHVS and CDR2 FNYEAQ. The CDR3 nucleotides are TGTGCCAGCAGCTTAGCCAGCGGGGGCTACGAGCAGTACTTC. As protein: CASSLASGGYEQYF. The variable domain in full, completed from reference TRBV7-6 and TRBJ2-7, reads GAGVSQSPRYKVTKRGQDVALRCDPISGHVSLYWYRQALGQGPEFLTYFNYEAQQDKSGLPNDRFSAERPEGSISTLTIQRTEQRDSAMYRCASSLASGGYEQYFGPGTRLTVT.

The V gene is TRBV2, the J gene TRBJ1-2, with 8 positions matching TRBD1. The CDR3 totals 13 residues. Germline trimming cut 5 bases from V and 4 bases from J; bases unmatched to any gene: 3. Germline V CDR1 and CDR2: SNHLY, FYNNEI. CDR3 nucleotides: TGTGCCAGCAGTTTGACAGGGGCCTATGGCTACACCTTC. This encodes CASSLTGAYGYTF.

The chain uses TRBV3-1 (or the pseudogene TRBV3-2) and TRBJ2-1; TRBD2 is a possible D gene (5 bases). Germline CDR1 LGHDT, CDR2 YNNKEL (reference sequence). This CDR3 is built from 15 residues. Trimming cost V 4 bases and J 1 base, with 11 bases left between them. As DNA, the CDR3 is TGTGCCAGCAGCCCAGTACGGGGATCCTACAATGAGCAGTTCTTC. Its protein product is CASSPVRGSYNEQFF.

In regard to this clone: In the same sample, other DNA sequences code for this CDR3. J is TRBJ2-5 and V is TRBV5-1; 7 bases fit TRBD1. Trimming removed 4 bases from V and 5 bases from J; junction bases left unmatched: 5. Germline CDR1 SGHRS, CDR2 YFSETQ. CDR3 length: 13 residues. The CDR3, as DNA: TGCGCCAGCAGCCCCGGGACAGTGGAGACCCAGTACTTC. Translated: CASSPGTVETQYF.

The chain is built from TRBV6-5 and TRBJ2-2, with D maybe TRBD1 (6 bases). Germline V lookup: CDR1 MNHEY, CDR2 SVGAGI. Between the trimmed V and J ends, which lost 2 bases and 5 bases, there was a span of 12 bases. CDR3 length equals 15 residues. The CDR3 nucleotides read TGTGCCAGCAGTTACACAGGGACCATTACCGGGGAGCTGTTTTTT. Its protein product is CASSYTGTITGELFF.

As to this clone: It is unclear where the CDR3 begins or ends on the DNA, so no DNA is shown, and the CDR3 is as TCRdb lists it. The chain combines TRBV21-1 with TRBJ2-7; TRBD1 is the table's D call and was not checked against the DNA. TRBV21-1 is labeled a pseudogene. Inclusive of both ends, the CDR3 amounts to 14 amino acids. The CDR3 sequence: CASRWGQGIYEQYF.

In this sample, this clone turned up once. The chain recombines TRBV6-6 with TRBJ1-2, with 9 bases lining up with TRBD1. The CDR3 has 17 amino acids. V gave up 5 bases and J gave up 0 bases; unmatched junction bases: 10. Germline CDR1 MNHNY, CDR2 SVGAGI (reference sequence). The CDR3 region is CASSHRDRAKANYGYTF. CDR3 DNA: TGTGCCAGCAGTCACAGGGACAGGGCTAAAGCTAACTATGGCTACACCTTC.

In DNA form, the CDR3 reads TGTGCCAGCAGCTTGGACAGGCAGAGCACAGATACGCAGTATTTT. Translating gives CASSLDRQSTDTQYF. The rearrangement uses TRBV7-3 and TRBJ2-3; 7 bases fit TRBD1. CDR1 SGHTA and CDR2 FQGTGA come from the germline V gene. Unmatched junction bases numbered 3, after V lost 3 bases and J lost 0 bases. The CDR3 is made up of 15 amino acids.

The chain links TRBV28 to TRBJ1-5; D perhaps matches TRBD1 (5 bases). Trimming stripped 5 bases from V and 7 bases from J, with 18 bases between. Germline V gene data show CDR1 as MDHEN and CDR2 as SYDVKM. CDR3 length: 15 amino acids. In nucleotides, the CDR3 is TGTGCCAGCAGTAGGGCGGGGCGAGTAGAGCAGCCCCAGCATTTT. It encodes CASSRAGRVEQPQHF.

The chain has TRBV19 and TRBJ2-5; 10 nucleotides line up with TRBD2. The trim removed 5 bases at V and 2 bases at J, leaving 8 bases unmatched. The CDR3 runs 16 residues. Germline CDR1 reads LNHDA; CDR2 reads SQIVND (reference sequence). The CDR3 is CASSPLAGGIQETQYF. CDR3 nucleotide sequence: TGTGCCAGTAGTCCGTTAGCGGGGGGCATACAAGAGACCCAGTACTTC.

V and J are TRBV19 and TRBJ2-7; perhaps TRBD1 as D (5 bases). Trimming removed 5 bases from V and 5 bases from J, with 13 bases in between. The CDR3 totals 13 residues. Germline V CDR1 and CDR2: LNHDA, SQIVND (reference sequence). The CDR3 sequence is CASSLRDSHEQYF. CDR3 bases: TGTGCCAGTAGTCTCAGGGATTCACACGAGCAGTACTTC.

V usage is TRBV6-2 or TRBV6-3 and J usage is TRBJ2-7; TRBD2 matches at 8 bases. With 4 bases clipped from V and 6 bases from J, the junction kept 11 bases outside the gene matches. The CDR3 length is 15 residues. Germline V CDR1 and CDR2: MNHEY, SVGEGT. The CDR3 coding sequence is TGTGCCAGCAGTTCCCGGGAGGGCCTTGAGGGCGAGCAGTACTTC. This codes for CASSSREGLEGEQYF.

This chain connects TRBV5-6 to TRBJ2-7; 7 bases fit TRBD1. Germline assignment: CDR1 SGHDT and CDR2 YYEEEE. Trimming took 3 bases from V and 2 from J; bases not matched to a gene: 11. This CDR3 has 16 amino acids. The CDR3 bases are TGTGCCAGCAGCTCGATACGACAGGGTACGACCTACGAGCAGTACTTC. This sequence encodes CASSSIRQGTTYEQYF.

V gene TRBV7-2 combines with J gene TRBJ1-2; 7 nucleotides match TRBD1. V was clipped by 1 base and J by 4 bases; unmatched bases: 12. This CDR3 is 17 amino acids long. Germline lookup yields CDR1 SGHTA and CDR2 FQGNSA. The CDR3 protein is CASSLDRDSLLGYGYTF. DNA of the CDR3: TGTGCCAGCAGCTTAGACCGGGACAGCCTCCTGGGCTATGGCTACACCTTC.

Details on this clone: This sample includes further DNA sequences coding for the same CDR3. The chain is built from TRBV5-1 and TRBJ2-2, with D perhaps matching TRBD2 (7 bases). The CDR3 is 16 amino acids. The V end lost 0 bases, the J end lost 4 bases, and 13 bases lay between the germline ends. The germline V gene encodes CDR1 SGHRS and CDR2 YFSETQ. CDR3 nucleotide sequence: TGCGCCAGCAGCTTGGACGTAGGGGGGGCCACCGGGGAGCTGTTTTTT. Amino acid sequence: CASSLDVGGATGELFF.

This sequence joins TRBV4-1 and TRBJ2-7; 12 nucleotides line up with TRBD2. CDR1 is MGHRA and CDR2 is YSYEKL in the germline V gene. The J segment lost 5 bases and the V segment lost 2 bases, leaving 4 bases of the junction unmatched. The CDR3 consists of 15 residues. The CDR3 DNA is TGCGCCAGCAGCCAACTAGCGGGAGGGCCGAACGAGCAGTACTTC. It translates to CASSQLAGGPNEQYF.

The chain couples TRBV14 to TRBJ2-7, with D uncertain. V lost 1 base and J 2 bases, leaving 12 bases between the germline ends. The CDR3 consists of 15 residues. CDR1 and CDR2 (germline): SGHDN, FVKESK. The CDR3 spells CASSQVRGIAYEQYF. The CDR3 nucleotides are TGTGCCAGCAGCCAAGTACGCGGTATAGCCTACGAGCAGTACTTC.

The table lists this clone with a few counts. V and J are TRBV3-1 (or the pseudogene TRBV3-2) and TRBJ2-7; TRBD2 agrees at 7 bases. Germline V lookup: CDR1 LGHDT, CDR2 YNNKEL (reference sequence). The CDR3 covers 13 residues. After removal of 4 bases from V and 4 bases from J, the junction contained 4 bases not matched to a gene. DNA of the CDR3: TGTGCCAGCAGCCGGACTAGAGGTTACGAGCAGTACTTC. Its translation is CASSRTRGYEQYF.